A selection of T cell receptor beta chains follows, all from one sample in a study of monozygotic twins with inflammatory bowel disease. TCRdb re-called the 5' RACE reads and shows each CDR3 protein once, DNA omitted. The sample features just over 300,000 distinct CDR3 sequences, with less than 6.5% in its top ten. Sequenced sample: blood. The receptors were gathered from a human donor with ulcerative colitis or Crohn's disease, or a healthy co-twin of an affected twin (not recorded which). Both conserved end residues are part of each CDR3. Fields, in order: CDR3 protein, clone size, V gene, J gene. Clone size is not always given. Where it is, it says once, few, many or a class for expanded clones.

cdr3_aa: CSASKGGEGYEQYF
clone_size: -
v_call: TRBV20-1
j_call: TRBJ2-7

cdr3_aa: CASSWERGITDTQYF
clone_size: -
v_call: TRBV12-3/TRBV12-4
j_call: TRBJ2-3

cdr3_aa: CATSRDTTSGKVSGNEQFF
clone_size: -
v_call: TRBV15
j_call: TRBJ2-1

cdr3_aa: CATKTTSANYEQYF
clone_size: -
v_call: TRBV19
j_call: TRBJ2-7

cdr3_aa: CASRGQDSYEQYF
clone_size: -
v_call: TRBV19
j_call: TRBJ2-7

cdr3_aa: CASSPGLAGGKGYEQYF
clone_size: -
v_call: TRBV6-1
j_call: TRBJ2-7

cdr3_aa: CASGMQETQYF
clone_size: -
v_call: TRBV6-2/TRBV6-3
j_call: TRBJ2-5

cdr3_aa: CASSSSGRAPETQYF
clone_size: -
v_call: TRBV28
j_call: TRBJ2-5

cdr3_aa: CASSLAPGQNQPQHF
clone_size: -
v_call: TRBV5-1
j_call: TRBJ1-5

cdr3_aa: CASSLSAYPTEAFF
clone_size: -
v_call: TRBV7-8
j_call: TRBJ1-1

cdr3_aa: CASSTVGQGDQYF
clone_size: -
v_call: TRBV7-2
j_call: TRBJ2-4

cdr3_aa: CSARARQGASTDTQYF
clone_size: -
v_call: TRBV20-1
j_call: TRBJ2-3

cdr3_aa: CASSLRIDTQYF
clone_size: -
v_call: TRBV7-2
j_call: TRBJ2-3

cdr3_aa: CASSLVVGLNTGELFF
clone_size: -
v_call: TRBV7-2
j_call: TRBJ2-2

cdr3_aa: CSARNPASGFQAYF
clone_size: -
v_call: TRBV20-1
j_call: TRBJ2-3

cdr3_aa: CASSSPLRTANNEQFF
clone_size: -
v_call: TRBV7-6
j_call: TRBJ2-1

cdr3_aa: CASSYVEGFSLHF
clone_size: -
v_call: TRBV6-6
j_call: TRBJ1-6

cdr3_aa: CATSRVDNEQFF
clone_size: -
v_call: TRBV15
j_call: TRBJ2-1

cdr3_aa: CASSYSAEAFLDNEQFF
clone_size: -
v_call: TRBV6-5
j_call: TRBJ2-1

cdr3_aa: CASSFAGANTGELFF
clone_size: -
v_call: TRBV5-1
j_call: TRBJ2-2

cdr3_aa: CASSQEEAQETQYF
clone_size: -
v_call: TRBV4-2
j_call: TRBJ2-5

cdr3_aa: CASSQGPGLGEQYF
clone_size: -
v_call: TRBV4-3
j_call: TRBJ2-7

cdr3_aa: CASSVFTGSRTKNMQYF
clone_size: -
v_call: TRBV28
j_call: TRBJ2-4

cdr3_aa: CASSPNRVNEQYF
clone_size: -
v_call: TRBV27
j_call: TRBJ2-7

cdr3_aa: CASSYTSGRAIFYEQYF
clone_size: -
v_call: TRBV6-2/TRBV6-3
j_call: TRBJ2-7

cdr3_aa: CASSLAGVGGETQYF
clone_size: -
v_call: TRBV7-2
j_call: TRBJ2-5

cdr3_aa: CASSSGFGEQYF
clone_size: medium-sized
v_call: TRBV7-9
j_call: TRBJ2-7

cdr3_aa: CASSWMDREGGELFF
clone_size: -
v_call: TRBV5-1
j_call: TRBJ2-2

cdr3_aa: CASRKTGRQEIQYF
clone_size: -
v_call: TRBV2
j_call: TRBJ2-5

cdr3_aa: CASSLVQGAEKLFF
clone_size: -
v_call: TRBV5-1
j_call: TRBJ1-4

cdr3_aa: CASRDRDNSNQPQHF
clone_size: -
v_call: TRBV19
j_call: TRBJ1-5

cdr3_aa: CASSYEGASEQFF
clone_size: -
v_call: TRBV6-5
j_call: TRBJ2-1

cdr3_aa: CASEGLYTDTQYF
clone_size: -
v_call: TRBV28
j_call: TRBJ2-3

cdr3_aa: CSARRFGGRGLGNEQFF
clone_size: -
v_call: TRBV20-1
j_call: TRBJ2-1

cdr3_aa: CSARDTGGRFSEKLFF
clone_size: -
v_call: TRBV20-1
j_call: TRBJ1-4